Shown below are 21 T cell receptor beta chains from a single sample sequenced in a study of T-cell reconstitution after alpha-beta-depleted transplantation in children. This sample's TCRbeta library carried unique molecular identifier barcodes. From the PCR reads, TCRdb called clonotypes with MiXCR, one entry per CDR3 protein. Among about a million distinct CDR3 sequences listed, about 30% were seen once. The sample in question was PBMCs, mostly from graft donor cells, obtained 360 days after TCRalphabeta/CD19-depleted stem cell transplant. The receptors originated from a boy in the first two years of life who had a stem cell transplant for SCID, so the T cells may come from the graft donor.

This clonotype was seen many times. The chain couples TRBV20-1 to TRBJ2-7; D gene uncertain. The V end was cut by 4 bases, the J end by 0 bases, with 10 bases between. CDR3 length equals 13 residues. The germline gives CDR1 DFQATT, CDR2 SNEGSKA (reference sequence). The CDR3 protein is CSANPLTSYEQYF. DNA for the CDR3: TGCAGTGCTAATCCCCTTACCTCCTACGAGCAGTACTTC.

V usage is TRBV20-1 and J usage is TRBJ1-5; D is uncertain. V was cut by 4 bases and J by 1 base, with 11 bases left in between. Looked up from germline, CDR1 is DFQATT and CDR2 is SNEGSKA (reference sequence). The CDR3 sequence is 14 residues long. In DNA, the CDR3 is TGCAGTGCTAACTATTTCGGGAGCAATCAGCCCCAGCATTTT. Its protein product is CSANYFGSNQPQHF.

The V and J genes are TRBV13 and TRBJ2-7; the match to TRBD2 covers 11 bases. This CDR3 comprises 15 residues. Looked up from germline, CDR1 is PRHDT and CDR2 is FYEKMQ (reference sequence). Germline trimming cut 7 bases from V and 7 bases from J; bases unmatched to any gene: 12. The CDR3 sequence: CASTLAGGLFNEQYF. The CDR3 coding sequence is TGTGCCAGCACCCTAGCGGGGGGACTGTTTAATGAGCAGTACTTC.

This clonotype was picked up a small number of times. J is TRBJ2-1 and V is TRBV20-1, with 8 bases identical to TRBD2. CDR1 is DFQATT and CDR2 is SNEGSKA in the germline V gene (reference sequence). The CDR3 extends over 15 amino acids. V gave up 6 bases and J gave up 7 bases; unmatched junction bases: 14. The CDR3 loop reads CSAPTSAIIGNEQFF. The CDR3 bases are TGCAGTGCCCCGACTAGCGCTATCATAGGGAATGAGCAGTTCTTC.

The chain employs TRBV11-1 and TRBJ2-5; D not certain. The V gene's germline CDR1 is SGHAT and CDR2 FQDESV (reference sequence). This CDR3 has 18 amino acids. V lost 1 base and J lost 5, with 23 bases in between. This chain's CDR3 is CASSLGRVGRRDFETQYF. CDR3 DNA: TGTGCCAGCAGCTTAGGTAGGGTTGGACGACGCGATTTTGAGACCCAGTACTTC.

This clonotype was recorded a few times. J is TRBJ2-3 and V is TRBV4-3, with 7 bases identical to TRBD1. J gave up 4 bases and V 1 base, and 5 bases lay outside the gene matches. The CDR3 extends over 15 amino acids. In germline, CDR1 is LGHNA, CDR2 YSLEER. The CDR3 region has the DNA TGCGCCAGCAGCCAAGGACAGGGATCTTCAGATACGCAGTATTTT. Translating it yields CASSQGQGSSDTQYF.

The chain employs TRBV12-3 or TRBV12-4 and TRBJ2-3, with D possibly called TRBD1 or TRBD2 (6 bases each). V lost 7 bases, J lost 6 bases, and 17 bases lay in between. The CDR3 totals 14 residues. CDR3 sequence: CASTNRGGRDTQYF. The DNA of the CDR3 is TGTGCCAGCACCAACAGAGGGGGGCGGGATACGCAGTATTTT.

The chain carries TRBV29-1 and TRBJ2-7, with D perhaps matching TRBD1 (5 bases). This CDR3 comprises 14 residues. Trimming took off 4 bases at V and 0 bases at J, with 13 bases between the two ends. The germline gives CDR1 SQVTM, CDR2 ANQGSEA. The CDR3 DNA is TGCAGCGTTGTACTACGACAGCGCTCCTACGAGCAGTACTTC. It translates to CSVVLRQRSYEQYF.

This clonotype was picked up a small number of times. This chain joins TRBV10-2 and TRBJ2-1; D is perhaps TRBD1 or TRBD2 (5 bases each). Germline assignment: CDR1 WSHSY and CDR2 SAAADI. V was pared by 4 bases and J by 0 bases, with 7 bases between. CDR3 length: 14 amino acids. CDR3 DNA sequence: TGCGCCAGCAGTGGAGGGGACTCCTACAATGAGCAGTTCTTC. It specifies CASSGGDSYNEQFF.

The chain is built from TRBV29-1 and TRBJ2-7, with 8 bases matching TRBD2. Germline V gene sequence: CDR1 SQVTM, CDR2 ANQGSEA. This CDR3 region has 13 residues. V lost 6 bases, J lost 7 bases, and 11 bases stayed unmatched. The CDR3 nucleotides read TGCAGCGTCCGCTCTAGCGGGTTTCGGGAGCAGTACTTC. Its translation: CSVRSSGFREQYF.

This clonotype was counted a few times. In DNA, the CDR3 is TGTGCCAGTAGTATTCGAAGTTATGGCTACACCTTC. Amino acids: CASSIRSYGYTF. The chain is built from TRBV19 and TRBJ1-2; no clear D. The CDR3 covers 12 residues. Germline CDR1 LNHDA, CDR2 SQIVND (reference sequence). Trimming removed 3 bases at V and 5 bases at J, with 7 bases between.

The chain's CDR3 is CANHPGQGTGELFF. The CDR3 DNA reads as TGTGCCAACCACCCGGGACAGGGAACCGGGGAGCTGTTTTTT. The J gene is TRBJ2-2, the V gene TRBV21-1; the D call of TRBD1 is as the table states it, not checked on the DNA. TRBV21-1 is a recognized pseudogene. This CDR3 is 14 amino acids long.

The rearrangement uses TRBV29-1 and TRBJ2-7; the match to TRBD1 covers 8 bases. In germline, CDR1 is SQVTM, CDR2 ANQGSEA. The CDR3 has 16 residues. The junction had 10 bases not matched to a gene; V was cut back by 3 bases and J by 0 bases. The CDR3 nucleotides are TGCAGCGTTGAGGCTCCGGACAGGGACTTCTCCTACGAGCAGTACTTC. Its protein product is CSVEAPDRDFSYEQYF.

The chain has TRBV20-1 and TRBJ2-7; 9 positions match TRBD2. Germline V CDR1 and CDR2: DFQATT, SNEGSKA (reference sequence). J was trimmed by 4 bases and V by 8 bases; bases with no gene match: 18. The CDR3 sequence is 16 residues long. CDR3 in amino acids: CSLSPGLAPGRYEQYF. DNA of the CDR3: TGCAGTCTTTCTCCGGGACTAGCTCCCGGACGTTACGAGCAGTACTTC.

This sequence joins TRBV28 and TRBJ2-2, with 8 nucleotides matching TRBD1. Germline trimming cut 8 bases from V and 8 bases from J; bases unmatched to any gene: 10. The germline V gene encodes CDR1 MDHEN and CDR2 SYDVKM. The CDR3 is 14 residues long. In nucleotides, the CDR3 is TGTGCCAGCCTTGCCGCAGGGGGCGCGGGGGAGCTGTTTTTT. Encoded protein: CASLAAGGAGELFF.

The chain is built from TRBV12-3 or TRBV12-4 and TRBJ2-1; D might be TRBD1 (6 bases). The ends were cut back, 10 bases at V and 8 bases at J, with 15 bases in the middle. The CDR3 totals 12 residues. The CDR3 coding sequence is TGTGCCATCTCGATCACAGGGCATGAGCAGTTCTTC. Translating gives CAISITGHEQFF.

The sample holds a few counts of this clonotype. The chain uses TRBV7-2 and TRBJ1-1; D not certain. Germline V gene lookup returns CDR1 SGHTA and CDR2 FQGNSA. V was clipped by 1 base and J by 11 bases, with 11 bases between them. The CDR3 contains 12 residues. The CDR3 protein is CASSLVGAKAFF. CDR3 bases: TGTGCCAGCAGCTTAGTCGGAGCGAAGGCTTTCTTT.

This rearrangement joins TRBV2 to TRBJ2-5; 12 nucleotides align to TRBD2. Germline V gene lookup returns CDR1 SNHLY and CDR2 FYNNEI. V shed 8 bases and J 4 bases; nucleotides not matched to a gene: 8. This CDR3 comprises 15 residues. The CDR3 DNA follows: TGTGCCAGCTCGGGACTAGCGGGTACAATAGAGACCCAGTACTTC. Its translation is CASSGLAGTIETQYF.

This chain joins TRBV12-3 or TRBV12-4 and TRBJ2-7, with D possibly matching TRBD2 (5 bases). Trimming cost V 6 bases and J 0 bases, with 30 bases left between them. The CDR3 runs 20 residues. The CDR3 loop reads CASSPAGPRGLAVNSYEQYF. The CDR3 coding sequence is TGTGCCAGCAGCCCCGCTGGCCCGAGAGGTCTAGCTGTTAACTCCTACGAGCAGTACTTC.

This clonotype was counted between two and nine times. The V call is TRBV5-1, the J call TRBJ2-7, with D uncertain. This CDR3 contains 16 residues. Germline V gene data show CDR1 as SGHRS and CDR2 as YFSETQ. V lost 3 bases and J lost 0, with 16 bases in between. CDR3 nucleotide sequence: TGCGCCAGCAGCTCTCCATCGTCCTCTAACTCCTACGAGCAGTACTTC. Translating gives CASSSPSSSNSYEQYF. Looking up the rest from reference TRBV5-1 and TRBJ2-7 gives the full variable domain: KAGVTQTPRYLIKTRGQQVTLSCSPISGHRSVSWYQQTPGQGLQFLFEYFSETQRNKGNFPGRFSGRQFSNSRSEMNVSTLELGDSALYLCASSSPSSSNSYEQYFGPGTRLTVT.

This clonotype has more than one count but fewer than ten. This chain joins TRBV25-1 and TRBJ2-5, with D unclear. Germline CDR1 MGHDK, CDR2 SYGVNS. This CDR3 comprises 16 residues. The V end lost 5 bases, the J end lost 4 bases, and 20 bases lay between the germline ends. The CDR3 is CASSLSGRKGSETQYF. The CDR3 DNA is TGTGCCAGCAGTCTTTCAGGTCGTAAAGGATCAGAGACCCAGTACTTC. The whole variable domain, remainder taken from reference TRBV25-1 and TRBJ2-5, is EADIYQTPRYLVIGTGKKITLECSQTMGHDKMYWYQQDPGMELHLIHYSYGVNSTEKGDLSSESTVSRIRTEHFPLTLESARPSHTSQYLCASSLSGRKGSETQYFGPGTRLLVL.